A single sample is the source of the 30 T cell receptor beta chains below, sequenced in a study of shared clonotypes between healthy human individuals. Only in-frame clones appear in the TCRdb table, and some are missing; sequencing was by immunoSEQ multiplex PCR. The profile shows approximately 1.5 million clones, just under 99% of them singletons. Sequencing used naive CD4+ T cells sorted from blood. Indicated subset: CD45RA+ positively selected. All receptors derive from a man aged 25 to 45 in good health.

This clone has a single count. The rearrangement joins TRBV2 to TRBJ2-1; possibly TRBD2 for D (6 bases). There are 12 residues in the CDR3. The ends were cut back, 6 bases at V and 13 bases at J, with 16 bases in the middle. CDR1 is SNHLY and CDR2 is FYNNEI in the germline V gene. CDR3 bases: TGTGCCAGCAGCCGGGGACTCTTTAATCAGTTCTTC. Its translation is CASSRGLFNQFF.

The chain carries TRBV29-1 and TRBJ1-2; D remains unclear. CDR1 SQVTM and CDR2 ANQGSEA come from the germline V gene. CDR3 length equals 12 residues. The V gene lost 4 bases and the J gene lost 3 bases, with 9 bases spanning the gap. CDR3 loop: CSVARADYGYTF. The CDR3, as DNA: TGCAGCGTTGCTCGGGCAGACTATGGCTACACCTTC.

The chain is built from TRBV6-1 and TRBJ1-2; a possible D gene is TRBD1 (5 bases). The germline gives CDR1 MNHNS, CDR2 SASEGT. CDR3 length equals 13 residues. Trimming took off 6 bases at V and 8 bases at J, with 16 bases between the two ends. Here the CDR3 reads CASRAVSWGGYTF. The CDR3 DNA is TGTGCCAGCAGGGCAGTTTCTTGGGGCGGCTACACCTTC.

The chain recombines TRBV5-1 with TRBJ2-7; possibly TRBD1 or TRBD2 for D (7 bases each). The CDR3 length is 18 residues. Germline values: CDR1 SGHRS, CDR2 YFSETQ. V lost 0 bases and J 3 bases, leaving 22 bases between the germline ends. This CDR3 reads CASSLGQGGWSGVYEQYF. The CDR3 region has the DNA TGCGCCAGCAGCTTGGGACAGGGTGGTTGGAGCGGGGTCTACGAGCAGTACTTC.

The rearrangement joins TRBV19 to TRBJ1-4, with 7 bases lining up with TRBD1. V trimming: 5 bases; J trimming: 4 bases; junction bases outside the gene matches: 4. Germline V gives CDR1 LNHDA, CDR2 SQIVND (reference sequence). The CDR3 extends over 14 amino acids. The CDR3 bases are TGTGCCAGTAGTTCCGGGACAGTTAATGAAAAACTGTTTTTT. Encoded protein: CASSSGTVNEKLFF.

This clone was seen just once. The rearrangement joins TRBV6-1 to TRBJ2-1, with a possible D match to TRBD2 (6 bases). V was trimmed by 6 bases and J by 2 bases, leaving 11 bases between them. Germline CDR1 and CDR2: MNHNS and SASEGT. This CDR3 comprises 14 residues. CDR3 coding DNA: TGTGCCAGCAGCAAGGGACTGACCTACAATGAGCAGTTCTTC. It specifies CASSKGLTYNEQFF.

CDR3 sequence reads: CASSFAGRQPQHF. The DNA for the CDR3 is TGTGCCAGCAGCTTCGCGGGGAGACAGCCCCAGCATTTT. The chain recombines TRBV7-2 with TRBJ1-5, with D hard to call. V gave up 3 bases and J gave up 7 bases, with 10 bases separating them. The CDR3 contains 13 residues. Per germline, CDR1 SGHTA and CDR2 FQGNSA.

The rearrangement joins TRBV19 to TRBJ2-5; a weak D match, TRBD1 (5 bases). Germline lookup yields CDR1 LNHDA and CDR2 SQIVND (reference sequence). The V gene lost 5 bases and the J gene lost 0 bases, with 19 bases spanning the gap. CDR3 length: 17 amino acids. The CDR3 region is CASSLLPDTRNQETQYF. The CDR3 coding sequence is TGTGCCAGTAGTCTCCTCCCGGACACACGGAACCAAGAGACCCAGTACTTC.

As regards this clone: Other DNA sequences of this sample code for an identical CDR3. This sequence joins TRBV5-1 and TRBJ2-5; 10 bases are shared with TRBD1. The CDR3 loop spans 15 amino acids. V lost 0 bases and J lost 5; bases outside the gene matches: 4. Germline V gene sequence: CDR1 SGHRS, CDR2 YFSETQ. For the CDR3, the DNA is TGCGCCAGCAGCTTGGGACAGGGGGCGCGGGAGACCCAGTACTTC. This translates into CASSLGQGARETQYF.

CDR3 sequence reads: CASSQNPGPYEQYF. CDR3 coding DNA: TGTGCCAGCAGCCAAAACCCGGGACCCTACGAGCAGTACTTC. The V call is TRBV14, the J call TRBJ2-7; the D gene could be TRBD1 or TRBD2 (5 bases each). The CDR3 loop spans 14 amino acids. Germline assignment: CDR1 SGHDN and CDR2 FVKESK. V was cut by 2 bases and J by 2 bases, with 10 bases left in between. Using reference TRBV14 and TRBJ2-7 for the parts outside the CDR3, the full variable domain is EAGVTQFPSHSVIEKGQTVTLRCDPISGHDNLYWYRRVMGKEIKFLLHFVKESKQDESGMPNNRFLAERTGGTYSTLKVQPAELEDSGVYFCASSQNPGPYEQYFGPGTRLTVT.

The J gene is TRBJ2-3, the V gene TRBV28, with D perhaps matching TRBD1 (6 bases). Germline-derived CDR1 and CDR2 are MDHEN and SYDVKM. V lost 1 base to trimming and J lost 5 bases, with 13 bases between them. This CDR3 is built from 15 residues. In DNA, the CDR3 is TGTGCCAGCAGTTTATTTCAGGGGATGGGAGATACGCAGTATTTT. Protein: CASSLFQGMGDTQYF. The complete variable domain, with remaining parts taken from reference TRBV28 and TRBJ2-3, reads DVKVTQSSRYLVKRTGEKVFLECVQDMDHENMFWYRQDPGLGLRLIYFSYDVKMKEKGDIPEGYSVSREKKERFSLILESASTNQTSMYLCASSLFQGMGDTQYFGPGTRLTVL.

A single count supports this clone. The J gene is TRBJ1-4, the V gene TRBV5-1; D remains ambiguous. Trimming pared 2 bases from V and 7 bases from J, leaving 3 bases between. CDR3 length: 11 residues. Germline assignment: CDR1 SGHRS and CDR2 YFSETQ. The CDR3, as DNA: TGCGCCAGCAGCTTTGGTGAAAAACTGTTTTTT. It yields the protein CASSFGEKLFF.

Note on this clone: Other DNA sequences in this specimen translate into the identical CDR3. The chain uses TRBV18 and TRBJ2-7; TRBD1 matches 7 bases. Germline CDR1 is KGHSH and CDR2 is LQKENI. This CDR3 is 13 amino acids long. J lost 4 bases, V lost 1 base, and 1 base had no gene match. CDR3: CASSPQQGYEQYF. In nucleotides, the CDR3 is TGTGCCAGCTCACCACAACAGGGGTACGAGCAGTACTTC.

Note on this clone: This sample includes further DNA sequences coding for the same CDR3. The genes are TRBV28 and TRBJ2-1; the D is unclear. This CDR3 is built from 12 residues. Germline-derived CDR1 and CDR2 are MDHEN and SYDVKM. Trimming stripped 3 bases from V and 4 bases from J, with 4 bases between. CDR3: CASSLFYNEQFF. CDR3 coding DNA: TGTGCCAGCAGTTTGTTTTACAATGAGCAGTTCTTC.

This clone appeared once. At the DNA level, this CDR3 is encoded by other sequences in the same sample as well. The chain links TRBV5-1 to TRBJ2-1, with TRBD2 identical over 7 bases. Trimming at V came to 0 bases and at J to 2 bases, leaving 5 bases not matched to a gene. The germline V gene has CDR1 SGHRS and CDR2 YFSETQ. The CDR3 is made up of 16 amino acids. CDR3: CASSLGGGSAYNEQFF. Here the CDR3 DNA reads TGCGCCAGCAGCTTGGGGGGAGGGTCCGCCTACAATGAGCAGTTCTTC.

The V call is TRBV28, the J call TRBJ2-1; D might be TRBD1 (5 bases). From germline, CDR1 is MDHEN and CDR2 SYDVKM. CDR3 size: 14 residues. V was trimmed by 5 bases and J by 10 bases, leaving 18 bases between them. The CDR3 DNA follows: TGTGCCAGCAGTCCCTTGGGGCCCCTCACCGAGCAGTTCTTC. Amino acid sequence: CASSPLGPLTEQFF.

The gene calls are TRBV7-9 and TRBJ1-1; 11 bases are a match to TRBD1. Germline V lookup: CDR1 SEHNR, CDR2 FQNEAQ (reference sequence). Trimming cost V 5 bases and J 3 bases; bases outside gene matches: 5. CDR3 length: 15 amino acids. The CDR3 sequence is CASSRTGGVDTEAFF. The CDR3 DNA reads TGTGCCAGCAGCCGGACAGGGGGCGTGGACACTGAAGCTTTCTTT. Full variable domain (missing parts from reference TRBV7-9 and TRBJ1-1): DTGVSQNPRHKITKRGQNVTFRCDPISEHNRLYWYRQTLGQGPEFLTYFQNEAQLEKSRLLSDRFSAERPKGSFSTLEIQRTEQGDSAMYLCASSRTGGVDTEAFFGQGTRLTVV.

The V call is TRBV5-4, the J call TRBJ2-7, with 8 bases fitting TRBD2. CDR3 length: 16 amino acids. V lost 4 bases and J lost 7; bases outside the gene matches: 16. Germline V gene sequence: CDR1 SGHNT, CDR2 YYREEE (reference sequence). CDR3 loop: CASSLGSGRILEEQYF. DNA for the CDR3: TGTGCCAGCAGCCTGGGGAGCGGGAGAATCCTGGAAGAGCAGTACTTC.

V and J are TRBV5-4 and TRBJ2-1, with D possibly being TRBD1 (5 bases). CDR1 SGHNT and CDR2 YYREEE come from the germline V gene (reference sequence). The CDR3 covers 15 residues. V lost 1 base and J 3 bases, leaving 11 bases between the germline ends. CDR3 sequence (DNA): TGTGCCAGCAGCTTGTCCCAGGGTTTCTACAATGAGCAGTTCTTC. Translation: CASSLSQGFYNEQFF.

The DNA of the CDR3 is TGCGCCAGCTTCCTGGACAGCACCTACGAGCAGTACTTC. This translates into CASFLDSTYEQYF. The V and J genes are TRBV5-1 and TRBJ2-7; the D gene is possibly TRBD1 (6 bases). The ends were cut back, 7 bases at V and 2 bases at J, with 13 bases in the middle. CDR3 size: 13 residues. Germline CDR1 and CDR2: SGHRS and YFSETQ.

CDR3 in DNA: TGTGCCAGCTCACTCGGACTAGCGGGGACCAACAATGAGCAGTTCTTC. Its translation is CASSLGLAGTNNEQFF. The rearrangement joins TRBV18 to TRBJ2-1; 12 bases match TRBD2. There are 16 residues in the CDR3. Per germline, CDR1 KGHSH and CDR2 LQKENI. Trimming cost V 4 bases and J 5 bases; bases outside gene matches: 6.

The chain employs TRBV18 and TRBJ2-1; no clear D gene. V was cut by 5 bases and J by 5 bases, with 16 bases left in between. The germline V gene has CDR1 KGHSH and CDR2 LQKENI. The CDR3 has 15 amino acids. In DNA, the CDR3 is TGTGCCAGCTCATCTACGGGCCAATCTCACAATGAGCAGTTCTTC. Residues: CASSSTGQSHNEQFF. The entire variable domain, with the rest obtained from reference TRBV18 and TRBJ2-1, is as follows: NAGVMQNPRHLVRRRGQEARLRCSPMKGHSHVYWYRQLPEEGLKFMVYLQKENIIDESGMPKERFSAEFPKEGPSILRIQQVVRGDSAAYFCASSSTGQSHNEQFFGPGTRLTVL.

The chain recombines TRBV28 with TRBJ2-1; 8 bases line up with TRBD2. Trimming cost V 4 bases and J 4 bases; bases outside gene matches: 6. The CDR3 loop spans 15 amino acids. Germline V gene lookup returns CDR1 MDHEN and CDR2 SYDVKM. The CDR3 coding sequence is TGTGCCAGCAGTTCAACTAGCGGTGATTACAATGAGCAGTTCTTC. It specifies CASSSTSGDYNEQFF.

J is TRBJ2-1 and V is TRBV9, with 10 bases lining up with TRBD2. Looked up from germline, CDR1 is SGDLS and CDR2 is YYNGEE. The CDR3 contains 17 residues. V was clipped by 3 bases and J by 4 bases; unmatched bases: 10. For the CDR3, the DNA is TGTGCCAGCAGCGGACAGTCAGGACTAGCGGCATACAATGAGCAGTTCTTC. It encodes CASSGQSGLAAYNEQFF.

This chain joins TRBV15 and TRBJ2-7; D might be TRBD2 (5 bases). The CDR3 length is 16 residues. Trimming took off 4 bases at V and 2 bases at J, with 18 bases between the two ends. CDR1 and CDR2 from the germline V gene are LNHNV and YYDKDF (reference sequence). This CDR3 is CATSNIIGSGAYEQYF. The CDR3 coding sequence is TGTGCCACCAGCAACATTATAGGGAGTGGGGCCTACGAGCAGTACTTC.

The chain carries TRBV2 and TRBJ2-1; TRBD1 is a possible D gene (6 bases). The CDR3 contains 13 residues. Germline CDR1 is SNHLY and CDR2 is FYNNEI. V was shortened by 7 bases and J by 5 bases, with 12 bases between the two germline ends. CDR3 coding DNA: TGTGCCAGCACTATGAGGGGGAACAATGAGCAGTTCTTC. Its protein is CASTMRGNNEQFF.

The chain links TRBV27 to TRBJ2-7; 7 nucleotides line up with TRBD1. From germline, CDR1 is MNHEY and CDR2 SMNVEV (reference sequence). Germline trimming cut 5 bases from V and 2 bases from J; bases unmatched to any gene: 12. The CDR3 extends over 16 amino acids. CDR3 region: CASSLKGTVDAYEQYF. CDR3 DNA sequence: TGTGCCAGCAGTCTCAAAGGGACAGTAGACGCCTACGAGCAGTACTTC.

The chain couples TRBV4-3 to TRBJ2-3; 7 bases align to TRBD2. The V gene's germline CDR1 is LGHNA and CDR2 YSLEER. Trimming cost V 1 base and J 2 bases; bases outside gene matches: 18. The CDR3 runs to 20 residues. This chain's CDR3 is CASSQGFMGGIADPTDTQYF. The CDR3 DNA reads as TGCGCCAGCAGCCAAGGCTTCATGGGGGGGATAGCGGATCCCACAGATACGCAGTATTTT.

V usage is TRBV10-1 and J usage is TRBJ1-5, with TRBD1 matching over 7 bases. Germline V gene lookup returns CDR1 WNHNN and CDR2 SYGVQD (reference sequence). The CDR3 consists of 14 residues. Trimming removed 8 bases from V and 3 bases from J; junction bases left unmatched: 7. CDR3: CASGQALLNQPQHF. The CDR3 nucleotides read TGCGCCAGCGGACAGGCGTTGCTCAATCAGCCCCAGCATTTT.

The V call is TRBV30, the J call TRBJ1-5, with D possibly TRBD1 on 6 matching bases. Germline CDR1 GTSNPN, CDR2 SVGIG (reference sequence). This CDR3 has 16 amino acids. Trimming stripped 0 bases from V and 6 bases from J, with 18 bases between. CDR3 bases: TGTGCCTGGAGTGTAGGTAGTCGCAGGGGAAGTCAGCCCCAGCATTTT. This sequence encodes CAWSVGSRRGSQPQHF.